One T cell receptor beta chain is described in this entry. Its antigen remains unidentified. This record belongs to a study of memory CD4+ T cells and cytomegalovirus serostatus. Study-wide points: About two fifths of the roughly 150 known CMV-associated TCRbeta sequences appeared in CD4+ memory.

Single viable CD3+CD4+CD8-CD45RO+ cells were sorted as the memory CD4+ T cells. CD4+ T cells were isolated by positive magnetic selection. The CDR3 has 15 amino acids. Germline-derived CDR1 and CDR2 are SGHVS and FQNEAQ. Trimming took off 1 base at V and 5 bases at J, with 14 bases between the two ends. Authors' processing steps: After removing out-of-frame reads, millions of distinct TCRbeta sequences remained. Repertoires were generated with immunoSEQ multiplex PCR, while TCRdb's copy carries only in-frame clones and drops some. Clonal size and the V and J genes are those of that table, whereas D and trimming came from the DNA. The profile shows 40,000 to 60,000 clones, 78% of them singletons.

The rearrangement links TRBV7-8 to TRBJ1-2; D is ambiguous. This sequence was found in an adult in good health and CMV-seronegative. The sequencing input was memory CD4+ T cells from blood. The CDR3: CASSLDSGSGYGYTF. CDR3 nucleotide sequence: TGTGCCAGCAGCTTAGACTCCGGAAGCGGATATGGCTACACCTTC.